This T cell receptor (beta chain) was retrieved from a study of radiation and T cells in renal cell carcinoma. The time point is: baseline pretreatment blood. Treatment given: 15 Gy SBRT to primary tumor, nephrectomy 4 weeks later. Repertoires were generated with immunoSEQ multiplex PCR, while TCRdb's copy carries only in-frame clones and drops some. The table includes approximately 110,000 clones, roughly four fifths detected once. Germline V gene lookup returns CDR1 SGHDT and CDR2 YYEEEE. The CDR3 has 15 amino acids. The J segment lost 8 bases and the V segment lost 0 bases, leaving 8 bases of the junction unmatched.

The receptor was isolated from a woman aged 60 to 75 with renal cell carcinoma. This specimen consisted of blood, obtained from a patient whose treatment included radiotherapy and nephrectomy. The chain uses TRBV5-6 and TRBJ1-2, with 9 nucleotides matching TRBD1. The CDR3 reads CASSLVRDRVGGYTF. CDR3 DNA sequence: TGTGCCAGCAGCTTGGTCCGGGACAGGGTGGGAGGCTACACCTTC.